The 27 T cell receptor beta chains reported below all come from one sample, sequenced in a study of T cell responses to AZD1222 COVID-19 vaccine. The data were produced by immunoSEQ multiplex PCR, yet TCRdb's version contains in-frame clones alone and is incomplete. The repertoire holds roughly 150,000 clones, around 90% seen once, with less than 6.5% in the top ten. Sequences were derived from peripheral blood, sampled 28 days after the second AZD1222 dose. Receptor source: an adult who received the AZD1222 COVID-19 vaccine.

This rearrangement joins TRBV10-1 to TRBJ2-5, with D possibly being TRBD2 (5 bases). Germline V gene lookup returns CDR1 WNHNN and CDR2 SYGVQD (reference sequence). Trimming removed 6 bases at V and 5 bases at J, with 19 bases between. This CDR3 has 15 residues. Written as DNA, the CDR3 is TGCGCCAGCAGGTCTCCCCAAAAGCGGTCGGAGACCCAGTACTTC. Protein product: CASRSPQKRSETQYF.

The chain recombines TRBV27 with TRBJ2-2; D possibly corresponds to TRBD2 (6 bases). The CDR3 runs to 17 residues. Germline lookup yields CDR1 MNHEY and CDR2 SMNVEV (reference sequence). Trimming took off 8 bases at V and 6 bases at J, with 25 bases between the two ends. CDR3 protein: CASGASGTYFGPGELFF. The DNA of the CDR3 is TGTGCCAGCGGAGCGTCCGGGACTTATTTTGGCCCCGGGGAGCTGTTTTTT.

The chain employs TRBV7-2 and TRBJ2-5; D may be TRBD1 (6 bases). Germline-derived CDR1 and CDR2 are SGHTA and FQGNSA. CDR3 length: 17 amino acids. V lost 0 bases, J lost 2 bases, and 16 bases lay in between. The CDR3 DNA is TGTGCCAGCAGCTTAGCGAGGACAGCTTTGGGGCAAGAGACCCAGTACTTC. Amino acids: CASSLARTALGQETQYF. The variable domain in full, completed from reference TRBV7-2 and TRBJ2-5, reads GAGVSQSPSNKVTEKGKDVELRCDPISGHTALYWYRQSLGQGLEFLIYFQGNSAPDKSGLPSDRFSAERTGGSVSTLTIQRTQQEDSAVYLCASSLARTALGQETQYFGPGTRLLVL.

V is TRBV6-5 and J is TRBJ2-7; tentatively, D is TRBD1 or TRBD2 (5 bases each). The germline V gene has CDR1 MNHEY and CDR2 SVGAGI. V lost 4 bases and J 3 bases, leaving 13 bases between the germline ends. The CDR3 contains 14 residues. Here the CDR3 DNA reads TGTGCCAGCAGTTTAACGGGACCGAGCTACGAGCAGTACTTC. Translation: CASSLTGPSYEQYF.

The chain recombines TRBV9 with TRBJ2-2; 10 positions agree with TRBD1. The J segment lost 4 bases and the V segment lost 4 bases, leaving 7 bases of the junction unmatched. CDR1 and CDR2 from the germline V gene are SGDLS and YYNGEE. The CDR3 is 16 amino acids. The CDR3 DNA sequence: TGTGCCAGCAGCCCAAGGGACAGGGGCCGCACCGGGGAGCTGTTTTTT. It specifies CASSPRDRGRTGELFF.

V usage is TRBV23-1 and J usage is TRBJ1-5; no firm D call. TRBV23-1 is an open reading frame whose function is uncertain. Between the trimmed V and J ends, which lost 0 bases and 6 bases, there was a span of 15 bases. This CDR3 is built from 16 residues. The CDR3 DNA is TGCGCCAGCAGTCAATCGAATTCTACGGGTGGTCAGCCCCAGCATTTT. This codes for CASSQSNSTGGQPQHF.

The chain uses TRBV30 and TRBJ2-3; D unclear. The CDR3 has 14 amino acids. Germline V gives CDR1 GTSNPN, CDR2 SVGIG (reference sequence). Trimming cost V 4 bases and J 4 bases, with 15 bases left between them. The CDR3 here is CAWTDGNPPDTQYF. The CDR3 nucleotides read TGTGCCTGGACGGATGGCAACCCCCCAGATACGCAGTATTTT.

The chain combines TRBV5-1 with TRBJ1-4; D may be TRBD1 (6 bases). Per the germline V gene, CDR1 is SGHRS and CDR2 is YFSETQ. The V end lost 3 bases, the J end lost 5 bases, and 11 bases lay between the germline ends. CDR3 length: 14 residues. CDR3 bases: TGCGCCAGCAGCTCGGGGGCAGGGAATGAAAAACTGTTTTTT. Its translation: CASSSGAGNEKLFF.

This clone was seen a single time. The chain joins TRBV5-1 to TRBJ2-3; 9 bases are a match to TRBD2. CDR1 is SGHRS and CDR2 is YFSETQ in the germline V gene. The CDR3 is 14 amino acids. With V trimmed by 6 bases and J by 4 bases, 6 bases remained unmatched. CDR3: CASKGGLASDTQYF. The CDR3 region has the DNA TGCGCCAGCAAGGGGGGACTAGCTTCAGATACGCAGTATTTT.

The table lists this clone with a count of one. V and J are TRBV12-3 or TRBV12-4 and TRBJ1-2, with a possible D match to TRBD1 (5 bases). This CDR3 is 13 amino acids long. The ends were cut back, 5 bases at V and 2 bases at J, with 9 bases in the middle. For the CDR3, the DNA is TGTGCCAGCAGTCCAGGGTTGAACTATGGCTACACCTTC. It is translated as CASSPGLNYGYTF.

The gene calls are TRBV30 and TRBJ1-1; D remains unclear. The CDR3 has 14 amino acids. CDR1 is GTSNPN, CDR2 SVGIG, per germline (reference sequence). With 1 base removed from V and 1 base from J, the gap between germline ends came to 10 bases. This CDR3 reads CAWSGPGSNTEAFF. DNA for the CDR3: TGTGCCTGGAGTGGACCCGGCTCGAACACTGAAGCTTTCTTT.

V gene TRBV5-1 combines with J gene TRBJ2-5; TRBD2 matches 12 bases. The V and J ends lost 2 bases and 5 bases, in that order; junction bases with no gene match: 4. Germline V gene data show CDR1 as SGHRS and CDR2 as YFSETQ. CDR3 length equals 15 residues. Written as DNA, the CDR3 is TGCGCCAGCAGCTTACTAGCGGGAGGTTATGAGACCCAGTACTTC. Its translation: CASSLLAGGYETQYF.

In its sample, this clone was seen a few times. The chain combines TRBV19 with TRBJ2-7, with 7 bases lining up with TRBD1. Germline V gene sequence: CDR1 LNHDA, CDR2 SQIVND (reference sequence). V was clipped by 0 bases and J by 0 bases; unmatched bases: 8. The CDR3 contains 17 residues. CDR3 nucleotides: TGTGCCAGTAGTATAGATCCCGACAGGGCCCACTCCTACGAGCAGTACTTC. Protein sequence: CASSIDPDRAHSYEQYF.

The chain links TRBV6-6 to TRBJ1-1, with D uncertain. Trimming removed 2 bases from V and 4 bases from J, with 11 bases in between. The CDR3 has 14 residues. Germline V gene lookup returns CDR1 MNHNY and CDR2 SVGAGI (reference sequence). This CDR3 is CASSYESPPTEAFF. The CDR3 DNA is TGTGCCAGCAGTTACGAATCCCCACCCACTGAAGCTTTCTTT.

This chain uses TRBV9 with TRBJ1-2; possible D gene TRBD1, 6 bases. The CDR3 is made up of 16 amino acids. Trimming pared 0 bases from V and 1 base from J, leaving 13 bases between. Germline CDR1 and CDR2: SGDLS and YYNGEE. The CDR3 spells CASSVEGRGHNYGYTF. DNA for the CDR3: TGTGCCAGCAGCGTAGAAGGCAGGGGCCATAACTATGGCTACACCTTC.

The chain uses TRBV6-6 and TRBJ2-3; 9 nucleotides match TRBD2. Germline CDR1 reads MNHNY; CDR2 reads SVGAGI (reference sequence). This CDR3 region has 14 residues. The V and J ends lost 5 bases and 4 bases, in that order; junction bases with no gene match: 4. The CDR3 DNA sequence: TGTGCCAGCAGTGGTAGCGGGGGTGCAGATACGCAGTATTTT. Its translation is CASSGSGGADTQYF.

This clone was recorded once. V usage is TRBV7-2 and J usage is TRBJ2-5, with 10 bases that match TRBD1. There are 13 residues in the CDR3. The germline V gene has CDR1 SGHTA and CDR2 FQGNSA. Trimming cost V 5 bases and J 4 bases; bases outside gene matches: 1. This CDR3 reads CASSRDRGETQYF. The CDR3 DNA follows: TGTGCCAGCAGCAGGGACAGGGGAGAGACCCAGTACTTC. The complete variable domain, with remaining parts taken from reference TRBV7-2 and TRBJ2-5, reads GAGVSQSPSNKVTEKGKDVELRCDPISGHTALYWYRQSLGQGLEFLIYFQGNSAPDKSGLPSDRFSAERTGGSVSTLTIQRTQQEDSAVYLCASSRDRGETQYFGPGTRLLVL.

This clone appeared once. This chain connects TRBV19 to TRBJ2-2, with TRBD2 as a possible D gene (5 bases). The CDR3 has 16 residues. V was cut by 4 bases and J by 4 bases, with 16 bases left in between. From germline, CDR1 is LNHDA and CDR2 SQIVND (reference sequence). The CDR3 protein is CASSRRPDLGTGELFF. The CDR3 DNA follows: TGTGCCAGTAGTAGGAGGCCGGACCTGGGCACCGGGGAGCTGTTTTTT.

V and J are TRBV19 and TRBJ1-2, with D possibly matching TRBD1 (5 bases). This CDR3 is built from 15 residues. With 4 bases removed from V and 3 bases from J, the gap between germline ends came to 15 bases. Germline CDR1 reads LNHDA; CDR2 reads SQIVND (reference sequence). In nucleotides, the CDR3 is TGTGCCAGTAGTAGCAGCGAGCAGGGCCACTATGGCTACACCTTC. It yields the protein CASSSSEQGHYGYTF.

The gene calls are TRBV5-8 and TRBJ1-4; D is undetermined. Looked up from germline, CDR1 is SGHTS and CDR2 is YDEGEE. The CDR3 has 9 residues. With 4 bases removed from V and 13 bases from J, the gap between germline ends came to 5 bases. The CDR3 coding sequence is TGTGCCAGCAGCCTGAGACTGTTTTTT. Residues: CASSLRLFF.

This chain links TRBV29-1 with TRBJ1-1; unclear D gene. CDR1 SQVTM and CDR2 ANQGSEA come from the germline V gene. The ends were cut back, 4 bases at V and 1 base at J, with 10 bases in the middle. The CDR3 runs to 13 residues. The CDR3 DNA sequence: TGCAGCGTTGTAAGCGTGGGGAACACTGAAGCTTTCTTT. Translation: CSVVSVGNTEAFF.

The CDR3 DNA follows: TGTGCCAGCAGCTTTTCTGGTAACACTGAAGCTTTCTTT. The encoded protein is CASSFSGNTEAFF. The chain carries TRBV7-9 and TRBJ1-1; D is uncertain. Trimming stripped 3 bases from V and 2 bases from J, with 7 bases between. Germline CDR1 and CDR2: SEHNR and FQNEAQ (reference sequence). This CDR3 region has 13 residues.

The rearrangement uses TRBV3-1 (or the pseudogene TRBV3-2) and TRBJ1-5, with D tentatively TRBD1 (5 bases). The length of the CDR3 is 16 residues. Germline assignment: CDR1 LGHDT and CDR2 YNNKEL (reference sequence). V gave up 1 base and J gave up 1 base, with 11 bases separating them. CDR3 residues: CASSQGGARSNQPQHF. The CDR3 coding sequence is TGTGCCAGCAGCCAAGGCGGGGCCCGGAGCAATCAGCCCCAGCATTTT.

The chain uses TRBV6-2 or TRBV6-3 and TRBJ1-5; 9 bases are a match to TRBD1. Germline V CDR1 and CDR2: MNHEY, SVGEGT. V shed 6 bases and J 6 bases; nucleotides not matched to a gene: 12. There are 16 residues in the CDR3. CDR3 nucleotide sequence: TGTGCCAGCAGCCTAATCGGGACAGGGTTAGCTCAGCCCCAGCATTTT. Translated, it gives CASSLIGTGLAQPQHF.

The rearrangement joins TRBV19 to TRBJ2-3; D may be TRBD2 (6 bases). CDR1 is LNHDA, CDR2 SQIVND, per germline (reference sequence). Trimming cost V 5 bases and J 3 bases, with 27 bases left between them. This CDR3 comprises 19 residues. The CDR3 sequence: CASSSLPRPAGSRTDTQYF. The CDR3 DNA is TGTGCCAGTAGTTCGCTCCCTCGCCCGGCGGGGTCGCGGACAGATACGCAGTATTTT.

The chain carries TRBV7-9 and TRBJ1-2, with D perhaps matching TRBD1 (5 bases). The CDR3 covers 12 residues. V was cut by 9 bases and J by 4 bases, with 12 bases left in between. Germline CDR1 reads SEHNR; CDR2 reads FQNEAQ (reference sequence). CDR3: CASTLGGYGYTF. The CDR3 nucleotides read TGTGCCAGTACCCTGGGGGGCTATGGCTACACCTTC. Drawing the rest from reference TRBV7-9 and TRBJ1-2, the complete variable domain is DTGVSQNPRHKITKRGQNVTFRCDPISEHNRLYWYRQTLGQGPEFLTYFQNEAQLEKSRLLSDRFSAERPKGSFSTLEIQRTEQGDSAMYLCASTLGGYGYTFGSGTRLTVV.

The V call is TRBV19, the J call TRBJ1-6, with 7 nucleotides matching TRBD1. Germline loops: CDR1 LNHDA, CDR2 SQIVND (reference sequence). J lost 6 bases, V lost 8 bases, and 10 bases had no gene match. The CDR3 extends over 15 amino acids. For the CDR3, the DNA is TGTGCCAGTTGTGATCCGGGACAGCGTAATTCACCCCTCCACTTT. Its protein product is CASCDPGQRNSPLHF.